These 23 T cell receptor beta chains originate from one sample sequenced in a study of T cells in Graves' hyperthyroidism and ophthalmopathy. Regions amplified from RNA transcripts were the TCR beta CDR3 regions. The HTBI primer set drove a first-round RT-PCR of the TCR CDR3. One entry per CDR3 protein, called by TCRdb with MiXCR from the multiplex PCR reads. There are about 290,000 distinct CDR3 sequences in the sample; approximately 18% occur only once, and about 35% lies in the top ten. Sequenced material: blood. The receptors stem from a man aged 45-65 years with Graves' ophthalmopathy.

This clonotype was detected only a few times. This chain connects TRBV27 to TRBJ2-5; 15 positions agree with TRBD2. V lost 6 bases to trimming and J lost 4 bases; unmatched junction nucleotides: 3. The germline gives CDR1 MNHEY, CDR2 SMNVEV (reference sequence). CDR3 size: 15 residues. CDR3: CASRGLAGGPETQYF. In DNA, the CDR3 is TGTGCCAGCAGAGGACTAGCGGGAGGGCCAGAGACCCAGTACTTC.

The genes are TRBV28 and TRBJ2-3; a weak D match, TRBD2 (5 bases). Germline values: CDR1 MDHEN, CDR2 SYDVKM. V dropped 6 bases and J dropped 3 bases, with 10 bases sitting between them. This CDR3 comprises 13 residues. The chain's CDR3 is CASRVGGTDTQYF. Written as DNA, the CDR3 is TGTGCCAGCAGAGTCGGAGGTACAGATACGCAGTATTTT.

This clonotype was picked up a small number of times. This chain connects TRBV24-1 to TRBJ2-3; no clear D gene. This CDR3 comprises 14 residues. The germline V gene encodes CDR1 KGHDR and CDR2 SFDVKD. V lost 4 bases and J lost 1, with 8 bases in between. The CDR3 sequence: CATSDARGTDTQYF. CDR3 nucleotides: TGTGCCACCAGTGACGCCCGGGGCACAGATACGCAGTATTTT.

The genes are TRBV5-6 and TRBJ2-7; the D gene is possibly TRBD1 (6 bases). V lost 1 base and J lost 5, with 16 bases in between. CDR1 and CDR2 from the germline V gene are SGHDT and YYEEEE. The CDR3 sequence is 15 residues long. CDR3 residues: CASSLRLAGDHEQYF. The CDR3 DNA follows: TGTGCCAGCAGCTTGCGTTTGGCAGGGGACCACGAGCAGTACTTC.

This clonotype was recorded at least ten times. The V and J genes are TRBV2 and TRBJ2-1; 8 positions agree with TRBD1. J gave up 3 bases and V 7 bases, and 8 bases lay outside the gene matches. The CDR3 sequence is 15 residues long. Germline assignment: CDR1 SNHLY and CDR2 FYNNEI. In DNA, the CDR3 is TGTGCCAGCATCGAAACAGGGGGAAGCTACAATGAGCAGTTCTTC. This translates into CASIETGGSYNEQFF.

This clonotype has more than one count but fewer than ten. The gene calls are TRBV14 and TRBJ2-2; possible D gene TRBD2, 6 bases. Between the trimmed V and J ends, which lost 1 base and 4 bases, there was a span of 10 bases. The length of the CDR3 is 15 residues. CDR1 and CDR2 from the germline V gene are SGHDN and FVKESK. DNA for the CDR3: TGTGCCAGCAGCCAAGCCGGGGGACTCACCGGGGAGCTGTTTTTT. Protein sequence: CASSQAGGLTGELFF.

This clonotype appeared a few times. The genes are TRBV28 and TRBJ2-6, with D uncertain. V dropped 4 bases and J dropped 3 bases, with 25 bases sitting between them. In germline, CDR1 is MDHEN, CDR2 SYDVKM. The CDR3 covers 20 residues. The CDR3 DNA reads TGTGCCAGCAGTTGGCGAGCCCGGACCCAGGTAGTACTTGGGGCCAACGTCCTGACTTTC. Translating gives CASSWRARTQVVLGANVLTF.

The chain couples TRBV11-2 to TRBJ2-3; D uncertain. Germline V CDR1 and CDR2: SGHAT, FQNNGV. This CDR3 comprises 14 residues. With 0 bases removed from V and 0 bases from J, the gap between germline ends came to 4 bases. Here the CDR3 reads CASSLEVSTDTQYF. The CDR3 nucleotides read TGTGCCAGCAGCTTAGAAGTAAGCACAGATACGCAGTATTTT.

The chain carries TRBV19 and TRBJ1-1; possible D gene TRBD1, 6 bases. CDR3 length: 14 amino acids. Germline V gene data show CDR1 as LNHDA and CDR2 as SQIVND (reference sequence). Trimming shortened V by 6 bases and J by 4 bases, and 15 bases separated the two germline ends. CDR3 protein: CASSVGASFTEAFF. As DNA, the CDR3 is TGTGCCAGTAGCGTGGGGGCGTCGTTCACTGAAGCTTTCTTT. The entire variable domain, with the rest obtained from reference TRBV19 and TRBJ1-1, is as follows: DGGITQSPKYLFRKEGQNVTLSCEQNLNHDAMYWYRQDPGQGLRLIYYSQIVNDFQKGDIAEGYSVSREKKESFPLTVTSAQKNPTAFYLCASSVGASFTEAFFGQGTRLTVV.

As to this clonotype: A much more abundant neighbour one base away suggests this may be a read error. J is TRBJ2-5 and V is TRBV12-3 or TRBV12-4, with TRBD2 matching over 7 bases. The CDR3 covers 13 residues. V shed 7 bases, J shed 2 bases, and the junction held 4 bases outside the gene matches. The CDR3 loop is CASTAGLQETQYF. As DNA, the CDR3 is TGTGCCAGCACCGCGGGACTACAAGAGACCCAGTACTTC.

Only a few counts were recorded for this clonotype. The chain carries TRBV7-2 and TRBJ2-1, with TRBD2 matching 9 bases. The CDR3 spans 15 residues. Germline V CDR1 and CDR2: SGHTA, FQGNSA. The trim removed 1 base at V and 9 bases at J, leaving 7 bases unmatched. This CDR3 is CASSLDSGRYGEQFF. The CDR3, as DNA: TGTGCCAGCAGCTTAGATAGCGGGAGATACGGTGAGCAGTTCTTC.

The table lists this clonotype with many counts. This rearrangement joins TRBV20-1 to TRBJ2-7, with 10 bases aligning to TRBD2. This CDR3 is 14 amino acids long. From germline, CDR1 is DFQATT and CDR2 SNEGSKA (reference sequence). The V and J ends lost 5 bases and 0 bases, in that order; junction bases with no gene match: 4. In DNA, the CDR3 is TGCAGTGCTCGGACTAGCGGAGGCTCCTACGAGCAGTACTTC. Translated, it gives CSARTSGGSYEQYF.

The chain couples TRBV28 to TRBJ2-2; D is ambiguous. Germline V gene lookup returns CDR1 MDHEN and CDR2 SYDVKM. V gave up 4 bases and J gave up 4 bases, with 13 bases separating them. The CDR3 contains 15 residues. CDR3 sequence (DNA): TGTGCCAGCAGTTCGGTAGGGTTACTCACCGGGGAGCTGTTTTTT. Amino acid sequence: CASSSVGLLTGELFF.

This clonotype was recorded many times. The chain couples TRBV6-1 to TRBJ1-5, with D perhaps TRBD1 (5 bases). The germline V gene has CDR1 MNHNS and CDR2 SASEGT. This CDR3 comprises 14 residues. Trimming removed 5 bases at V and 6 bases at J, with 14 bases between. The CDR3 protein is CASSQLSGGQPQHF. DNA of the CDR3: TGTGCCAGCAGTCAACTAAGTGGGGGTCAGCCCCAGCATTTT.

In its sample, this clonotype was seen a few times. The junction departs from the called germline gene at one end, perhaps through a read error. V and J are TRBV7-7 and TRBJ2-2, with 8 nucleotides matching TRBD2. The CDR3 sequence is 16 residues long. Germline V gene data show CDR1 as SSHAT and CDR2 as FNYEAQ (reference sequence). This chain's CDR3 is CASSPHSGKGPGELFF. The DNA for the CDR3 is TGTGCTAGCAGCCCGCATAGCGGGAAAGGCCCCGGGGAGCTGTTTTTT.

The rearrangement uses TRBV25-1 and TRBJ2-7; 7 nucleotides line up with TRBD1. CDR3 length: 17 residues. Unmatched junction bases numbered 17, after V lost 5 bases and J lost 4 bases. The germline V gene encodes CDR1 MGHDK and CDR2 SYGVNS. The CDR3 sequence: CASSSLGQEKSQYEQYF. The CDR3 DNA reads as TGTGCCAGCAGTTCCCTCGGACAGGAAAAAAGTCAATACGAGCAGTACTTC.

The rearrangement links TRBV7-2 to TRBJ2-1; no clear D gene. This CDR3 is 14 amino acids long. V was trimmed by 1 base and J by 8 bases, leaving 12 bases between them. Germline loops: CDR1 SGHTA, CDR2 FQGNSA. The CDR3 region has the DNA TGTGCCAGCAGCTTAGGGATGAAGTCGGATGAGCAGTTCTTC. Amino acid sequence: CASSLGMKSDEQFF.

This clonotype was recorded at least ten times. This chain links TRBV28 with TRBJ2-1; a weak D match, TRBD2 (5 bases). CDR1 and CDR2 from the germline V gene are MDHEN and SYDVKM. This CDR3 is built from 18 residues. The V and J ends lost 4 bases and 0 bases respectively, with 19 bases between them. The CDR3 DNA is TGTGCCAGCAGTTCCCCCGGACTGACGTCGGGCTCCTACAATGAGCAGTTCTTC. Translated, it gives CASSSPGLTSGSYNEQFF.

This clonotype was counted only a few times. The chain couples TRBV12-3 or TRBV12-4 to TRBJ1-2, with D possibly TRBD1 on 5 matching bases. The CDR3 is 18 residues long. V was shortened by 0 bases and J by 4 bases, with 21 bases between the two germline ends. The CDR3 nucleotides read TGTGCCAGCAGTTTAGCAGGGGAAAGTTCCCCCCTAACCTATGGCTACACCTTC. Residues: CASSLAGESSPLTYGYTF.

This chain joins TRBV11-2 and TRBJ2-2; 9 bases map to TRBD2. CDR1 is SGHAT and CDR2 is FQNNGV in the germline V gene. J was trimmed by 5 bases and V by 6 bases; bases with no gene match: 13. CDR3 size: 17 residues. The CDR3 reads CASRRNSGGGATGELFF. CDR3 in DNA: TGTGCCAGCAGACGTAATAGCGGGGGAGGGGCGACCGGGGAGCTGTTTTTT.

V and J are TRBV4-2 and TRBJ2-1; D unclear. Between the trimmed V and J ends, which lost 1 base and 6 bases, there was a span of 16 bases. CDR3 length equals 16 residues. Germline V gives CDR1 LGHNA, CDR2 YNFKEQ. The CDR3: CASSQAVAGGRNEQFF. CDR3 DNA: TGTGCCAGCAGCCAAGCGGTCGCTGGCGGCCGCAATGAGCAGTTCTTC.

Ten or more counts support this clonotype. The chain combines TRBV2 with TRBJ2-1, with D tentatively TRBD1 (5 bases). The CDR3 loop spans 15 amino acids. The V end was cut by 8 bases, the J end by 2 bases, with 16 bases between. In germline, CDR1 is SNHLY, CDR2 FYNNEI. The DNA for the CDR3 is TGTGCCAGCGTGGAAGATCTGGGGCCCTACAATGAGCAGTTCTTC. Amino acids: CASVEDLGPYNEQFF.

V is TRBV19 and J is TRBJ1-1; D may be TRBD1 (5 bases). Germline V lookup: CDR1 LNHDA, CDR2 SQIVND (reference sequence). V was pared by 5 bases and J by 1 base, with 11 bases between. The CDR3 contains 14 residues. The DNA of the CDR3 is TGTGCCAGTAGTTTCTGGGACGGGAACACTGAAGCTTTCTTT. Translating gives CASSFWDGNTEAFF.